This TCR beta chain was found in a study of Ad26.COV2.S vaccination and SARS-CoV-2 variants (dated by TCRdb to the early 2020s). Notes on the research overall: Vaccine-arm donors came from COV1001, a multicentre, randomized, double-blind, placebo-controlled phase I-IIa trial of Ad26.COV2.S in healthy adults. The TCR-sequenced set comprised around 30 samples: approximately 20 Ad26.COV2.S vaccine recipients, 5 placebo recipients and 8 SARS-CoV-2 convalescent individuals. Investigators did not know the trial group allocation while performing experiments and assessing outcomes. Dosing of Ad26.COV2.S was intramuscular, at either 5x10^10 or 1x10^11 viral particles, delivered as one shot or as two shots spaced 56 days apart. Participants in the trial were split at random into five groups of five each, receiving low-dose or high-dose Ad26.COV2.S once or twice, or else placebo on both occasions. TCRbeta repertoire sequencing served as the tool for gauging how specific and how broad the SARS-CoV-2-reactive T cell receptors were following Ad26.COV2.S vaccination. Here is what the overall study found, with its caveats: Comparing responses between vaccine doses or regimens was not something the study was powered to do. After vaccination, substantial breadth of spike-specific CD8+ and CD4+ T cell responses was reported. Ad26.COV2.S recipients had higher spike-specific TCR breadth than placebo recipients (P = 0.0014). It was noted by the authors that total T cell responses may have been underestimated by the TCR breadth and depth analyses. Comparable non-spike TCR breadth was observed between vaccine and placebo recipients, consistent with only spike being contained in the vaccine.

The immunoSEQ Assay was used to sequence TCRbeta CDR3 regions. After extraction, genomic DNA underwent amplification by bias-controlled multiplex PCR, followed by high-throughput sequencing. Processing in the source paper ran as follows. To quantify the absolute abundance of every unique TCRbeta CDR3 region, sequences were collapsed and filtered. T cell fraction was estimated by normalization of TCRbeta template counts to usable DNA, with usable DNA being measured through amplification of reference genes present in all nucleated cells. Repertoire TCRs were annotated as SARS-CoV-2-specific by exact matching of V gene, CDR3 amino acid sequence and J gene to a known reactive TCR set. The reference SARS-CoV-2 TCR set was derived from MIRA and filtered for enrichment in COVID-19-positive ImmuneCODE repertoires, a step that removed public or cross-reactive TCRs. Drawing on the MIRA antigens, annotated TCRs were analysed further at the level of specific ORF or position within ORF. Breadth was defined as the number of annotated unique rearrangements divided by the total number of unique productive rearrangements, and depth was defined as the summed frequency of the annotated unique rearrangements. Two-sided Wilcoxon rank-sum tests were applied when comparing TCR breadth between groups. This immuneACCESS table, as held by TCRdb, lists in-frame sequences with V and J called but not all clones. Of the missing ones, under half trace to an unresolved V gene in checked studies; the others have no known cause. That table gives V, J and clone size, and the DNA gave D and trimming. Present in this sample are 350,000 to 400,000 clones, over 75% of which were seen just once. Of the sample, 1.9% is held by the ten largest clones.

The treatment or condition label of this sample denotes: around 19 received Ad26.COV2.S at low or high dose, single or two shots; five or six received placebo; per-sample allocation not given. For vaccine and placebo recipients, repertoires were sequenced using samples collected on day 63 after the first injection. Cohort 1b enrolled about two dozen adults aged 18-55 years at a single site in Boston, USA, between 29 July and 7 August 2020. Ad26.COV2.S was a replication-incompetent adenovirus type 26 vector expressing a prefusion-stabilized SARS-CoV-2 spike protein from the original Wuhan strain. Trimming costs V 4 bases and J 5 bases, and their ends lie 14 bases apart. CDR1 and CDR2, per the germline V gene, are MNHEY and SVGAGI. The CDR3 starts with the cysteine, ends with the phenylalanine, and has 14 residues. This entry keeps only the CDR3 DNA: 42 bases, framed from base 1. A remark on this clone: The antigen it binds to is not known. Base qualities are missing; no much larger clone stands one base away.

This clonotype was sampled from a person aged 18-60 years who received the Ad26.COV2.S COVID-19 vaccine or a placebo. The chain joins TRBV6-5 to TRBJ1-2; the D gene identity is not certain. This material consisted of peripheral blood, taken in a trial of Ad26.COV2.S vaccine versus placebo. The CDR3 is CASSSSTGRYGYTF. The DNA is TGTGCCAGCAGTTCGTCAACCGGACGGTATGGCTACACCTTC.